These 22 T cell receptor beta chains were sequenced from one sample in a study of post-analysis software for immune sequencing data. Study-wide points: Elevated frequency relative to controls characterized four or five TRBV segments in patients, TRBV5-6, TRBV5-1 and TRBV20-1 among them.

Unique molecular identifiers had been added to the TCR beta cDNA libraries. TCRdb analysed the PCR reads with MiXCR anew, one entry per CDR3 protein. The sample carries approximately 730,000 distinct CDR3 sequences, just under 30% recorded once. These receptors lack a known antigen. The sample consisted of blood. Receptor source: a girl between 10 and 17 years old with multiple sclerosis.

V usage is TRBV29-1 and J usage is TRBJ1-5; D is undetermined. CDR3 length: 13 amino acids. The V gene lost 0 bases and the J gene lost 4 bases, with 7 bases spanning the gap. CDR1 and CDR2 (germline): SQVTM, ANQGSEA. CDR3 sequence: CSVEEARNQPQHF. CDR3 sequence (DNA): TGCAGCGTTGAAGAGGCTAGAAATCAGCCCCAGCATTTT.

This clonotype was observed a handful of times. V gene TRBV7-2 combines with J gene TRBJ1-6, with a weak D call TRBD1 (5 bases). The V end was cut by 5 bases, the J end by 9 bases, with 14 bases between. Germline V lookup: CDR1 SGHTA, CDR2 FQGNSA. The length of the CDR3 is 14 residues. The chain's CDR3 is CASSPSGFGSPLHF. CDR3 DNA: TGTGCCAGCAGCCCGTCAGGGTTTGGTTCACCCCTCCACTTT.

This clonotype was picked up one time. V and J are TRBV4-1 and TRBJ1-1; 7 bases fit TRBD1. V was pared by 2 bases and J by 1 base, with 4 bases of the junction left unmatched. The CDR3 totals 15 residues. Looked up from germline, CDR1 is MGHRA and CDR2 is YSYEKL. The chain's CDR3 is CASSQQGQTNTEAFF. Here the CDR3 DNA reads TGCGCCAGCAGCCAACAGGGACAGACGAACACTGAAGCTTTCTTT.

V gene TRBV5-6 combines with J gene TRBJ1-5, with D possibly matching TRBD1 (5 bases). This CDR3 contains 18 residues. The germline gives CDR1 SGHDT, CDR2 YYEEEE. V was cut by 4 bases and J by 4 bases, with 24 bases left in between. CDR3 DNA sequence: TGTGCCAGCAGCCCGAGCCTACCCGACAGCGGGGAGAATCAGCCCCAGCATTTT. Translating it yields CASSPSLPDSGENQPQHF.

The chain uses TRBV20-1 and TRBJ2-7; TRBD2 matches at 10 bases. There are 15 residues in the CDR3. The V gene's germline CDR1 is DFQATT and CDR2 SNEGSKA (reference sequence). J gave up 0 bases and V 6 bases, and 8 bases lay outside the gene matches. The CDR3 nucleotides read TGCAGTGCAGCTAGGGCTAGCGGGAGCTCCTACGAGCAGTACTTC. Protein sequence: CSAARASGSSYEQYF.

The genes are TRBV10-3 and TRBJ1-3, with D possibly TRBD1 on 5 matching bases. Between the trimmed V and J ends, which lost 0 bases and 2 bases, there was a span of 8 bases. The CDR3 spans 15 residues. In germline, CDR1 is ENHRY, CDR2 SYGVKD. The CDR3 bases are TGTGCCATCAGTGAGTCAGGGGCCCCTGGAAACACCATATATTTT. It is translated as CAISESGAPGNTIYF.

The rearrangement joins TRBV7-2 to TRBJ1-2; D perhaps matches TRBD1 (6 bases). In germline, CDR1 is SGHTA, CDR2 FQGNSA. Trimming stripped 5 bases from V and 7 bases from J, with 23 bases between. The CDR3 is 16 amino acids. The CDR3 spells CASSAFRGRQESGYTF. The CDR3 nucleotides are TGTGCCAGCAGCGCATTCAGGGGCCGCCAGGAGAGTGGCTACACCTTC.

A word on this clonotype: Its ends do not fully match the called genes, so a read error is possible. This chain joins TRBV7-7 and TRBJ2-1; D possibly corresponds to TRBD2 (6 bases). Germline values: CDR1 SSHAT, CDR2 FNYEAQ (reference sequence). This CDR3 has 15 amino acids. In DNA, the CDR3 is TGTGCTAGCAGCTCGCGCGGGGAAGCGTACAATGAGCAGTTCTTC. Its protein product is CASSSRGEAYNEQFF.

The V gene is TRBV7-2, the J gene TRBJ2-3, with 8 bases matching TRBD2. There are 15 residues in the CDR3. The V and J ends lost 3 bases and 1 base, in that order; junction bases with no gene match: 3. Germline V lookup: CDR1 SGHTA, CDR2 FQGNSA. CDR3 residues: CASSLAGRGTDTQYF. Here the CDR3 DNA reads TGTGCCAGCAGCTTGGCCGGGAGGGGCACAGATACGCAGTATTTT.

Turning to this clonotype: Compared with germline, one end of the junction differs, possibly owing to a read error. The V gene is TRBV11-1, the J gene TRBJ2-3; D unclear. The CDR3 has 15 residues. Looked up from germline, CDR1 is SGHAT and CDR2 is FQDESV (reference sequence). The CDR3 sequence is CPSSLDGGFTDTQYF. In nucleotides, the CDR3 is TGTCCCAGCAGCTTAGATGGCGGATTCACAGATACGCAGTATTTT.

The chain uses TRBV4-2 and TRBJ2-5; a weak D match, TRBD1 (6 bases). Trimming pared 0 bases from V and 3 bases from J, leaving 14 bases between. This CDR3 is 16 amino acids long. Germline V gene lookup returns CDR1 LGHNA and CDR2 YNFKEQ. CDR3 loop: CASSQDPRTAKETQYF. The CDR3 region has the DNA TGTGCCAGCAGCCAAGATCCCCGGACAGCTAAAGAGACCCAGTACTTC.

A few counts support this clonotype. CDR3 protein: CSADGQLGNQPQHF. The DNA for the CDR3 is TGCAGTGCTGACGGACAATTGGGCAATCAGCCCCAGCATTTT. This sequence joins TRBV20-1 and TRBJ1-5; tentative D call: TRBD1 (5 bases). Trimming cost V 5 bases and J 2 bases, with 13 bases left between them. The CDR3 covers 14 residues. Germline assignment: CDR1 DFQATT and CDR2 SNEGSKA (reference sequence).

This sequence joins TRBV4-1 and TRBJ2-3, with TRBD2 identical over 10 bases. CDR1 and CDR2 (germline): MGHRA, YSYEKL. V lost 0 bases and J lost 4; bases outside the gene matches: 10. The CDR3 length is 18 residues. The CDR3 sequence: CASSQERWSGGASDTQYF. DNA for the CDR3: TGCGCCAGCAGCCAAGAACGGTGGAGCGGGGGGGCCTCAGATACGCAGTATTTT.

The V call is TRBV15, the J call TRBJ1-1; possible D gene TRBD1, 5 bases. Per germline, CDR1 LNHNV and CDR2 YYDKDF (reference sequence). Trimming pared 0 bases from V and 6 bases from J, leaving 14 bases between. The CDR3 spans 15 residues. CDR3 DNA sequence: TGTGCCACCAGCAGAGATGGGCGGGGGTCCCCTGAAGCTTTCTTT. This gives the protein CATSRDGRGSPEAFF.

The V and J genes are TRBV29-1 and TRBJ1-1, with a possible D match to TRBD1 (6 bases). The CDR3 has 12 amino acids. The V end lost 7 bases, the J end lost 1 base, and 10 bases lay between the germline ends. Germline V gene sequence: CDR1 SQVTM, CDR2 ANQGSEA. This CDR3 is CSGGRGNTEAFF. The CDR3 DNA follows: TGCAGCGGGGGCAGGGGGAACACTGAAGCTTTCTTT.

This chain uses TRBV11-2 with TRBJ1-2; D call uncertain. Germline V gene lookup returns CDR1 SGHAT and CDR2 FQNNGV. With 5 bases removed from V and 8 bases from J, the gap between germline ends came to 21 bases. The CDR3 has 15 amino acids. CDR3 DNA sequence: TGTGCCAGCAGCCCCCTCTCGGGCACGACGGGAGGCTACACCTTC. It yields the protein CASSPLSGTTGGYTF.

There are a few counts of this clonotype. The gene calls are TRBV20-1 and TRBJ1-5; 11 bases align to TRBD1. The V and J ends lost 3 bases and 6 bases, in that order; junction bases with no gene match: 4. From germline, CDR1 is DFQATT and CDR2 SNEGSKA (reference sequence). The CDR3 spans 14 residues. The CDR3: CSASRTGGSQPQHF. The DNA for the CDR3 is TGCAGTGCTAGCCGGACAGGGGGCAGTCAGCCCCAGCATTTT.

The CDR3 sequence is CASSPARTAGELFF. The CDR3 DNA reads as TGTGCCAGCAGCCCCGCCCGGACGGCCGGGGAGCTGTTTTTT. The chain is built from TRBV6-6 and TRBJ2-2; unclear D gene. CDR3 length: 14 amino acids. V shed 6 bases and J shed 6 bases, with 14 bases lying between them. Germline assignment: CDR1 MNHNY and CDR2 SVGAGI (reference sequence).

The chain has TRBV2 and TRBJ2-1; TRBD2 matches 8 bases. V shed 4 bases and J 7 bases; nucleotides not matched to a gene: 9. There are 15 residues in the CDR3. Germline CDR1 is SNHLY and CDR2 is FYNNEI. CDR3 residues: CASSVPGGPQNEQFF. CDR3 nucleotide sequence: TGTGCCAGCAGTGTTCCGGGGGGGCCACAGAATGAGCAGTTCTTC.

This clonotype was counted at least ten times. The chain's CDR3 is CASSFGGNNEKLFF. CDR3 coding DNA: TGTGCCAGCAGCTTTGGCGGTAATAATGAAAAACTGTTTTTT. The chain employs TRBV7-9 and TRBJ1-4, with D uncertain. The ends were cut back, 3 bases at V and 4 bases at J, with 9 bases in the middle. CDR3 length: 14 amino acids. Per the germline V gene, CDR1 is SEHNR and CDR2 is FQNEAQ (reference sequence).

The V call is TRBV6-5, the J call TRBJ2-3; D may be TRBD1 or TRBD2 (5 bases each). The CDR3 runs 17 residues. CDR1 is MNHEY, CDR2 SVGAGI, per germline. Trimming took off 4 bases at V and 0 bases at J, with 17 bases between the two ends. CDR3 sequence (DNA): TGTGCCAGCAGTTTACGGTTCGGGGCCTCTAGCACAGATACGCAGTATTTT. Amino acid sequence: CASSLRFGASSTDTQYF.

As regards this clonotype: The junction does not match germline at one end; this may be a read error. The chain links TRBV24-1 to TRBJ2-5, with TRBD2 identical over 8 bases. The CDR3 runs to 13 residues. Per germline, CDR1 KGHDR and CDR2 SFDVKD. CDR3: CASSGGGHETQYF. The CDR3 coding sequence is TGTGCCTCCAGCGGCGGGGGGCATGAGACCCAGTACTTC.